This TCR beta chain is from a study of OX40 agonist ivuxolimab in advanced cancers. For the study at large: Patients were given ivuxolimab, an antibody that agonizes OX40 (CD134). The mean age was about 61 years, ranging from 23 to 79, with around four fifths of participants male. Ivuxolimab was administered intravenously to patients at 0.01 to 10 mg/kg every 2 weeks.

The data were produced by immunoSEQ multiplex PCR, yet TCRdb's version contains in-frame clones alone and is incomplete. The repertoire holds around 53,000 clones, with less than 90% as singletons. This CDR3 has 14 amino acids. Trimming took 6 bases from V and 6 from J, leaving 17 bases between them. Looked up from germline, CDR1 is MNHNS and CDR2 is SASEGT. This sequence originates from an adult with an advanced solid tumor such as melanoma, head and neck, liver or kidney cancer. This sample comprised CD4+ or CD8+ T cells sorted from blood, obtained in a trial of the OX40 agonist ivuxolimab. V gene TRBV6-1 combines with J gene TRBJ1-1, with D perhaps matching TRBD1 (5 bases). CDR3 sequence: CASSSDPTGAEAFF. The CDR3 DNA reads as TGTGCCAGCAGCAGTGATCCAACAGGCGCTGAAGCTTTCTTT.